This record covers a single T cell receptor beta chain. Its antigen is still unknown. This may be a read error, as it is one base from a much larger clone. From germline, CDR1 is KGHDR and CDR2 SFDVKD. The V end lost 3 bases, the J end lost 2 bases, and 13 bases lay between the germline ends. This CDR3 comprises 16 residues. Quantitative molecular-barcoded 5'-RACE generated the TCR beta libraries. TCRdb independently ran MiXCR on the 5' RACE reads; one entry per CDR3 protein. The sample has 500,000 to 650,000 distinct CDR3 sequences, less than 6% seen once. This specimen belongs to a study of CD8 T cells in ankylosing spondylitis. General study findings and limits: Reportedly, significant enrichment of disease-linked clones occurred in matched ankylosing spondylitis synovial fluid. Blood from ankylosing spondylitis patients appeared to carry a characteristic roughly 8-variant TCR beta motif.

This clonotype was obtained from a male donor with ankylosing spondylitis. Sequenced sample: blood, either unsorted or a sorted T cell fraction (not recorded which). V usage is TRBV24-1 and J usage is TRBJ2-1, with D perhaps matching TRBD1 or TRBD2 (5 bases each). The CDR3 reads CATSDPGRITYNEQFF. CDR3 nucleotide sequence: TGTGCCACCAGTGATCCGGGACGGATCACCTACAATGAGCAGTTCTTC.